Included here is one T cell receptor (beta chain) sequence, with context. The assay was run at deep level. Profiled with immunoSEQ multiplex PCR; TCRdb holds only in-frame clones, not every one. The data contain under 2.5 million clones, around 92% of them singletons. The data stem from a study of shared clonotypes between healthy human individuals. V lost 6 bases, J lost 0 bases, and 15 bases lay in between. The CDR3 consists of 15 residues. Germline lookup yields CDR1 LNHDA and CDR2 SQIVND (reference sequence). The chain joins TRBV19 to TRBJ2-7; TRBD1 might be the D (6 bases). Sequencing was performed on naive CD4+ T cells from PBMCs. Specified subset: CD45RA+ positively selected. The TCR was taken from a man younger than 35 in good health. Some clones in this sample may be carry-over from other donors' samples. CDR3 sequence reads: CASSKSRTASYEQYF. CDR3 in DNA: TGTGCCAGTAGCAAATCCCGGACAGCCTCCTACGAGCAGTACTTC.